The 16 T cell receptor delta chains below all came from one sample that was sequenced in a study of delta chains in infants with herpesvirus infections. PBMC RNA was reverse transcribed using gamma-chain- and delta-chain-specific primers. TCRdb made new clone calls on the RT-PCR reads using CATT. The sample carries 650 to 700 delta-chain clones, 13% to 15% recorded once. Sequencing was performed on peripheral blood, taken at time point 1 of longitudinal follow-up. The receptors here all came from a human donor who was a Ugandan infant, either HIV-exposed or HIV-unexposed (not recorded which).

Relative to its sample, this clone is medium-sized. The chain carries TRDV2 and TRDJ3, with D uncertain. The CDR3 contains 18 residues. The germline V gene has CDR1 GEAIGNYY and CDR2 EKD. V was pared by 0 bases and J by 1 base, with 12 bases between. CDR3 in amino acids: CACDTVTSLSWDTRQMFF. CDR3 bases: TGTGCCTGTGACACCGTCACCTCCCTTTCCTGGGACACCCGACAGATGTTTTTC.

This clone is large by share. This chain joins TRDV1 and TRDJ1; D gene uncertain. This CDR3 spans 17 amino acids. From germline, CDR1 is TSWWSYY and CDR2 QGS. V dropped 2 bases and J dropped 1 base, with 17 bases sitting between them. This CDR3 is CALGEDLPHRGTDKLIF. The CDR3 DNA is TGTGCTCTTGGGGAAGATCTGCCCCACCGGGGCACCGATAAACTCATCTTT.

This clone is categorized as large. CDR3 region: CAYRWGSPMATDKLIF. The CDR3 bases are TGTGCTTATAGGTGGGGAAGCCCGATGGCAACCGATAAACTCATCTTT. V gene TRAV38-2/DV8 combines with J gene TRDJ1; TRDD3 might be the D (5 bases). Germline lookup yields CDR1 TSESDYY and CDR2 QEAYKQQN. This CDR3 is built from 16 residues. The V gene lost 4 bases and the J gene lost 2 bases, with 18 bases spanning the gap.

This chain connects TRDV2 to TRDJ2; 11 bases align to TRDD3. With V trimmed by 3 bases and J by 4 bases, 3 bases remained unmatched. Germline CDR1 and CDR2: GEAIGNYY and EKD. The CDR3 totals 15 residues. The CDR3 bases are TGTGCCTGTGACGCCCTGGGGGATACGACAGCACAACTCTTCTTT. It specifies CACDALGDTTAQLFF.

In its sample, this clone ranks as large. V usage is TRAV38-2/DV8 and J usage is TRDJ1, with a weak D call TRDD3 (6 bases). Germline loops: CDR1 TSESDYY, CDR2 QEAYKQQN. V shed 3 bases and J shed 0 bases, with 27 bases lying between them. This CDR3 is built from 20 residues. The chain's CDR3 is CAYRIYRRWGASFDTDKLIF. CDR3 DNA sequence: TGTGCTTATAGGATCTATCGGAGGTGGGGGGCCAGCTTCGACACCGATAAACTCATCTTT.

In its sample, this clone is large. J is TRDJ1 and V is TRDV1; D uncertain. The CDR3 loop spans 17 amino acids. Germline V CDR1 and CDR2: TSWWSYY, QGS. The V end lost 3 bases, the J end lost 0 bases, and 17 bases lay between the germline ends. This chain's CDR3 is CALGERPAPFYTDKLIF. CDR3 sequence (DNA): TGTGCTCTTGGGGAGCGGCCTGCACCTTTTTACACCGATAAACTCATCTTT.

As to this clone: This is likely an artifact of a read error, given a far larger clone one base away. V gene TRDV1 combines with J gene TRDJ1; 11 positions agree with TRDD3. The J gene, missing from TCRdb, was assigned here through DNA to germline matching. The CDR3 has 25 residues. The germline gives CDR1 TSWWSYY, CDR2 QGS. The ends lost 1 base at V and 0 bases at J; junction bases unmatched: 28. In DNA, the CDR3 is TGTGCTCTTGGGGAACCCACCTTCCTACGAGTAAAGGTACTGGGGGATATCTACTACACCGATAAACTCATCTTT. Amino acid sequence: CALGEPTFLRVKVLGDIYYTDKLIF.

This clone ranks as large (0.1 to 1%). The chain links TRDV1 to TRDJ1; 8 bases line up with TRDD2. The junction had 20 bases not matched to a gene; V was cut back by 5 bases and J by 0 bases. From germline, CDR1 is TSWWSYY and CDR2 QGS. There are 20 residues in the CDR3. CDR3 loop: CALGYRDTLPTYWDTDKLIF. In DNA form, the CDR3 reads TGTGCTCTTGGGTACCGGGACACTCTTCCTACTTACTGGGACACCGATAAACTCATCTTT.

Comments on this clone: One base away lies a much larger clone, so this may be a sequencing read error. J is TRDJ1 and V is TRDV1, with a weak D call TRDD3 (5 bases). Germline V gene sequence: CDR1 TSWWSYY, CDR2 QGS. V shed 0 bases and J shed 2 bases, with 13 bases lying between them. The CDR3 covers 16 residues. The CDR3 bases are TGTGCTCTTGGGGAACTCCACGGCCGGGGAACCGATAAACTCATCTTT. This translates into CALGELHGRGTDKLIF.

Note on this clone: A read error likely explains this, since a far larger clone differs by one base. The rearrangement links TRDV3 to TRDJ2; TRDD3 might be the D (6 bases). The CDR3 is 18 residues long. V gave up 1 base and J gave up 7 bases, with 28 bases separating them. The V gene's germline CDR1 is TVYSNPD and CDR2 GDNSRS (reference sequence). In DNA, the CDR3 is TGTGCCTTTATTAGGGTCGGGGGACCCCCCGATATGAAAGCACAACTCTTCTTT. Protein sequence: CAFIRVGGPPDMKAQLFF.

DNA for the CDR3: TGTGCTCTTGGGGAGCGTATCCACGTGGCGGGGGGCCCCCTGGATAAACTCATCTTT. Protein: CALGERIHVAGGPLDKLIF. The chain recombines TRDV1 with TRDJ1; a weak D match, TRDD3 (5 bases). The germline V gene encodes CDR1 TSWWSYY and CDR2 QGS. V dropped 3 bases and J dropped 5 bases, with 28 bases sitting between them. There are 19 residues in the CDR3.

This clone has just a few counts. A much bigger clone sits one base away, suggesting this may be a read error. The chain is built from TRDV1 and TRDJ1, with TRDD3 as a possible D gene (5 bases). This CDR3 contains 18 residues. Trimming removed 0 bases at V and 0 bases at J, with 17 bases between. Germline values: CDR1 TSWWSYY, CDR2 QGS. CDR3 nucleotide sequence: TGTGCTCTTGGGGAACTGGGGGGCAAACGAGAATACACCGATAAACTCATCTTT. This gives the protein CALGELGGKREYTDKLIF.

This clone was counted between two and nine times. A read error is possible here, since a much larger clone lies one base away. The rearrangement links TRAV38-2/DV8 to TRDJ1; the D gene is possibly TRDD3 (6 bases). The J gene is absent in TCRdb and was assigned here via DNA matching to germline. Germline CDR1 TSESDYY, CDR2 QEAYKQQN. Trimming stripped 3 bases from V and 0 bases from J, with 27 bases between. CDR3 length equals 20 residues. In DNA, the CDR3 is TGTGCTTATAGGAACGAACGGCCCCCGGGGGACACCTGGTACACCGATAAACTCATCTTT. Encoded protein: CAYRNERPPGDTWYTDKLIF.

This clone was observed a few times. A read error may be the cause here, since a much bigger clone is one base away. CDR3 nucleotide sequence: TGTGCTCTTGGGGAGCCCCGGGGGATACGCTGTGGCCCCCAGTACCCCGATAAACTCATCTTT. This codes for CALGEPRGIRCGPQYPDKLIF. The chain has TRDV1 and TRDJ1; 10 nucleotides line up with TRDD3. V shed 3 bases and J 3 bases; nucleotides not matched to a gene: 22. Germline lookup yields CDR1 TSWWSYY and CDR2 QGS. The CDR3 has 21 residues.

This clone is termed medium-sized (0.01 to 0.1%). J is TRDJ1 and V is TRDV3; 10 bases map to TRDD3. TCRdb supplies no J gene; here it was assigned by aligning the nucleotide sequence to germline. The J segment lost 0 bases and the V segment lost 5 bases, leaving 12 bases of the junction unmatched. CDR1 is TVYSNPD and CDR2 is GDNSRS in the germline V gene (reference sequence). The CDR3 is 16 amino acids. The CDR3 coding sequence is TGTGCCACACAAGGCGGGGGATACGGACACACCGATAAACTCATCTTT. It encodes CATQGGGYGHTDKLIF.

In its sample, this clone ranks as large. This chain uses TRDV1 with TRDJ1; TRDD3 matches 9 bases. The V gene's germline CDR1 is TSWWSYY and CDR2 QGS. Unmatched junction bases numbered 18, after V lost 0 bases and J lost 4 bases. The CDR3 totals 20 residues. CDR3 coding DNA: TGTGCTCTTGGGGAACTACCCCTACCCTATTTGTACTGGGGGAGCGATAAACTCATCTTT. It translates to CALGELPLPYLYWGSDKLIF.